These T cell receptor beta chains were read from a single sample in a study of blood T cell repertoires in COVID-19. Generated by immunoSEQ multiplex PCR, the TCRdb table keeps only in-frame clones and is missing some. The sample consists of nearly 350,000 clones, about 90% of them appearing once. The sequencing sample was made of peripheral blood. These receptor sequences come from a woman in her 70s with COVID-19, enrolled during active disease. Both conserved end residues are trimmed from each CDR3.

>TRBV5-4
ASSPRGEEEKLF
>TRBV5-8
ASSPRAGGSYNEQF
>TRBV7-9
ASSLEGGAGGYT
>TRBV6-2/TRBV6-3
ASSYSGTGDLPLH
>TRBV7-9
ASSLDENYDYT
>TRBV7-9
ASSLQGGYEQY
>TRBV11-3
ASSLANWGTGDNEQF
>TRBV19
ASSPSGNEAF
>TRBV27
ASSPGTASSGNTIY
>TRBV11-2
ASRKSGSGQPQH
>TRBV3-1/TRBV3-2
ASSQTGVSHYGYT
>TRBV4-3
ASSQEAGNTEAF
>TRBV6-5
ASSLRTGNTEAF
>TRBV2
ASSEAGQGGRYGYT
>TRBV11-2
ASRGRNQETQY
>TRBV28
ASSLHLPPSNQPQH
>TRBV18
ASANRDTEAF
>TRBV12-3/TRBV12-4
ASRTDANYGYT
>TRBV5-1
ASSLSQGEDEQY
>TRBV5-6
ASSLAIIRLGRADFEAF